These 8 T cell receptor beta chains came from one sample sequenced in a study of long-term antiretroviral therapy in people with HIV. The assay, immunoSEQ v3.0, was run at survey level. Libraries were prepared by immunoSEQ multiplex PCR; TCRdb keeps only in-frame clonotypes and omits some of them. The sample yields more than 10,000 clones, about 87% seen once. The specimen was unsorted PBMCs, collected 2.1 years after starting antiretroviral therapy. Source of these receptors: a middle-aged woman with HIV.

This clone showed up just once. The V gene is TRBV18, the J gene TRBJ1-5; 7 positions agree with TRBD1. This CDR3 spans 15 amino acids. V dropped 6 bases and J dropped 1; count of bases not matched to a gene: 6. Germline V CDR1 and CDR2: KGHSH, LQKENI. CDR3 nucleotides: TGTGCCAGCTCCCCTACAGGGGTGAGCAATCAGCCCCAGCATTTT. Its protein is CASSPTGVSNQPQHF. Complete variable domain (other parts from reference TRBV18 and TRBJ1-5): NAGVMQNPRHLVRRRGQEARLRCSPMKGHSHVYWYRQLPEEGLKFMVYLQKENIIDESGMPKERFSAEFPKEGPSILRIQQVVRGDSAAYFCASSPTGVSNQPQHFGDGTRLSIL.

The chain links TRBV10-1 to TRBJ2-2, with 7 nucleotides matching TRBD1. CDR1 WNHNN and CDR2 SYGVQD come from the germline V gene (reference sequence). Trimming removed 6 bases from V and 5 bases from J; junction bases left unmatched: 3. The CDR3 contains 13 residues. CDR3 sequence reads: CASRGQVTGELFF. The CDR3, as DNA: TGCGCCAGCAGAGGACAGGTTACCGGGGAGCTGTTTTTT.

The chain joins TRBV30 to TRBJ1-1; D is undetermined. Germline loops: CDR1 GTSNPN, CDR2 SVGIG (reference sequence). The CDR3 consists of 12 residues. Trimming left V 2 bases short and J 7 bases short, with 11 bases between. CDR3 DNA sequence: TGTGCCTGGAGTTACCTGGGTCTTGAAGCTTTCTTT. It yields the protein CAWSYLGLEAFF.

The chain employs TRBV14 and TRBJ2-7; possibly TRBD2 for D (5 bases). This CDR3 comprises 13 residues. The V end was cut by 3 bases, the J end by 9 bases, with 15 bases between. Germline CDR1 SGHDN, CDR2 FVKESK. The CDR3 DNA reads TGTGCCAGCAGCCATTCCCAGGCTGCGGGGCAGTACTTC. Its translation is CASSHSQAAGQYF. Supplemented by reference TRBV14 and TRBJ2-7, the full variable domain reads EAGVTQFPSHSVIEKGQTVTLRCDPISGHDNLYWYRRVMGKEIKFLLHFVKESKQDESGMPNNRFLAERTGGTYSTLKVQPAELEDSGVYFCASSHSQAAGQYFGPGTRLTVT.

The chain recombines TRBV30 with TRBJ1-5; 7 bases are a match to TRBD1. Germline CDR1 is GTSNPN and CDR2 is SVGIG (reference sequence). The V and J ends lost 2 bases and 5 bases, in that order; junction bases with no gene match: 3. The CDR3 spans 13 residues. CDR3 in amino acids: CAWSSGGDQPQHF. Written as DNA, the CDR3 is TGTGCCTGGAGTTCAGGGGGAGATCAGCCCCAGCATTTT.

The CDR3: CASSQPDRGVYGYTF. CDR3 in DNA: TGCGCCAGCAGCCAGCCAGACAGGGGGGTCTATGGCTACACCTTC. V is TRBV4-1 and J is TRBJ1-2; 9 bases line up with TRBD1. In germline, CDR1 is MGHRA, CDR2 YSYEKL. CDR3 length: 15 residues. The ends lost 3 bases at V and 4 bases at J; junction bases unmatched: 6.

The rearrangement uses TRBV4-2 and TRBJ1-1; D possibly corresponds to TRBD1 (5 bases). Trimming took 4 bases from V and 1 from J, leaving 13 bases between them. Per germline, CDR1 LGHNA and CDR2 YNFKEQ. The CDR3 totals 15 residues. CDR3 loop: CASSLTYGANTEAFF. The CDR3 DNA reads as TGTGCCAGCAGCCTCACATATGGGGCGAACACTGAAGCTTTCTTT.

The chain links TRBV19 to TRBJ1-1; D gene uncertain. Deletions cut 4 bases from V and 1 base from J, with 16 bases between. Germline CDR1 LNHDA, CDR2 SQIVND (reference sequence). This CDR3 region has 16 residues. CDR3 nucleotides: TGTGCCAGTAGTAGTCTTTCGAAGGATCGGAACACTGAAGCTTTCTTT. It translates to CASSSLSKDRNTEAFF.